A selection of T cell receptor beta chains follows, all from one sample in a study of prognosis after radiotherapy for stage I lung cancer. TCRdb ran MiXCR on the multiplex PCR reads and lists one entry per CDR3 protein. Among 30,000 to 40,000 distinct CDR3 sequences listed, approximately 36% were seen once. The sequencing here drew on PBMCs, taken before or after stereotactic body radiation therapy (not recorded which). The source of these receptors is a donor older than 45 with non-small cell lung cancer. Each CDR3 is given with its conserved first and last residue. D genes are given only for firm matches. Clone size is stated in some rows and not others, as once, few, many or a class when expanded.

cdr3_aa	cdr3_nt	v_call	j_call	clone_size	d_call
CASAHGTDNEKLFF	TGTGCCAGTGCCCACGGGACAGATAATGAAAAACTGTTTTTT	TRBV2	TRBJ1-4	many	TRBD1
CASSQDGGVAGAQETQYF	TGCGCCAGCAGCCAAGATGGGGGGGTAGCGGGGGCCCAAGAGACCCAGTACTTC	TRBV4-1	TRBJ2-5	few	TRBD2
CSARAYRGGLSGNTIYF	TGCAGTGCTAGAGCCTACAGGGGTGGCCTCTCTGGAAACACCATATATTTT	TRBV20-1	TRBJ1-3	.	TRBD1
CASSLDSGDEQYF	TGTGCCAGCAGCTTGGACAGTGGGGACGAGCAGTACTTC	TRBV5-5	TRBJ2-7	many	.
CASSPDSRGYTF	TGTGCCAGCAGCCCAGACAGTCGAGGCTACACCTTC	TRBV7-9	TRBJ1-2	.	.
CASSIGTADPEQYF	TGTGCCAGCAGCATAGGGACAGCCGATCCCGAGCAGTACTTC	TRBV7-2	TRBJ2-7	many	TRBD1
CAWSVTNEQFF	TGTGCCTGGAGTGTAACCAATGAGCAGTTCTTC	TRBV30	TRBJ2-1	many	.
CASSLGDRENSPLHF	TGTGCCAGCAGCTTGGGCGACAGGGAAAATTCACCCCTCCACTTT	TRBV5-4	TRBJ1-6	many	TRBD1
CASSPLSEAGADTF	TGTGCCAGCAGCCCGCTAAGTGAGGCAGGGGCCGACACCTTC	TRBV3-1	TRBJ1-2	many	.
CASSGMTSVQETQYF	TGTGCCAGCAGTGGGATGACTAGTGTACAAGAGACCCAGTACTTC	TRBV2	TRBJ2-5	many	.
CASSLARGNEQYF	TGTGCCAGCAGCTTAGCCCGGGGGAACGAGCAGTACTTC	TRBV11-3	TRBJ2-7	many	.
CASSLTSGVYNEQFF	TGTGCCAGCAGTTTGACCAGCGGGGTATACAATGAGCAGTTCTTC	TRBV28	TRBJ2-1	many	TRBD2
CASSIALGTGELFF	TGTGCCAGTAGTATAGCGCTGGGAACCGGGGAGCTGTTTTTT	TRBV19	TRBJ2-2	many	.
CASSTWDTYEQYF	TGTGCCAGCAGTACTTGGGACACTTACGAGCAGTACTTC	TRBV27	TRBJ2-7	many	.
CASEQTLGTEAFF	TGTGCCAGCGAGCAGACTCTCGGGACTGAAGCTTTCTTT	TRBV2	TRBJ1-1	many	.
CASSVAAARGNTIYF	TGTGCCAGCAGCGTAGCGGCAGCTAGAGGAAACACCATATATTTT	TRBV9	TRBJ1-3	many	.
CAISRSGGYTQYF	TGTGCCATCAGCCGGAGTGGGGGGTATACGCAGTATTTT	TRBV4-2	TRBJ2-3	once	.
CASRSSGRGTDTQYF	TGTGCCAGCAGGTCGAGCGGGAGGGGCACAGATACGCAGTATTTT	TRBV9	TRBJ2-3	many	TRBD2
CASSSPGHYEQYF	TGTGCCAGCAGTTCTCCTGGCCACTACGAGCAGTACTTC	TRBV28	TRBJ2-7	.	.
CASSTRWEETQYF	TGCGCCAGCAGCACGAGGTGGGAAGAGACCCAGTACTTC	TRBV5-1	TRBJ2-5	many	.
CSPRHGTREQYF	TGCAGTCCAAGACATGGGACGAGGGAGCAGTACTTC	TRBV20-1	TRBJ2-7	.	.
CASSHHWVFIREDEHFF	TGTGCCAGCAGCCATCATTGGGTCTTTATCCGGGAGGATGAGCATTTCTTC	TRBV25-1	TRBJ2-1	.	TRBD2
CSVEDWTLGTGELFF	TGCAGCGTTGAAGATTGGACACTAGGCACCGGGGAGCTGTTTTTT	TRBV29-1	TRBJ2-2	many	.
CASRQERGSPYNEQFF	TGTGCCAGCAGACAGGAAAGGGGGAGCCCCTACAATGAGCAGTTCTTC	TRBV6-2/TRBV6-3	TRBJ2-1	.	.
CASSQGEWPAAPLHF	TGCGCCAGCAGCCAAGGCGAGTGGCCGGCGGCACCCCTCCACTTT	TRBV4-1	TRBJ1-6	many	.
CGSQGQRNEKLFF	TGTGGGAGTCAGGGACAGAGAAATGAAAAACTGTTTTTT	TRBV2	TRBJ1-4	many	TRBD1
CASQWSASTDTQYF	TGTGCCAGCCAGTGGTCCGCTAGCACAGATACGCAGTATTTT	TRBV12-3/TRBV12-4	TRBJ2-3	many	.
CASSRDGNYGYTF	TGTGCCAGCAGCAGAGACGGGAACTATGGCTACACCTTC	TRBV12-3/TRBV12-4	TRBJ1-2	many	.
CSAVGTIWRGETQYF	TGCAGTGCTGTCGGGACTATCTGGAGGGGGGAGACCCAGTACTTC	TRBV20-1	TRBJ2-5	.	.
CASTPGLANNEQFF	TGTGCCAGCACCCCGGGACTAGCGAATAATGAGCAGTTCTTC	TRBV11-3	TRBJ2-1	few	TRBD2
CAGSLYVTNTGELFF	TGTGCCGGCAGCCTCTATGTAACGAACACCGGGGAGCTGTTTTTT	TRBV7-2	TRBJ2-2	.	.
CASSWTGVPGELFF	TGTGCCAGCAGTTGGACAGGGGTCCCCGGGGAGCTGTTTTTT	TRBV12-3/TRBV12-4	TRBJ2-2	many	TRBD1
CAISRTDTQYF	TGTGCCATCAGCCGCACAGATACGCAGTATTTT	TRBV7-9	TRBJ2-3	.	.
CASSPGVTMYGYTF	TGCGCCAGCAGTCCGGGGGTGACGATGTATGGCTACACCTTC	TRBV5-1	TRBJ1-2	many	.
CASSPYCGGNTDTQYF	TGCGCCAGCAGCCCGTACTGCGGCGGGAACACAGATACGCAGTATTTT	TRBV5-1	TRBJ2-3	.	.
CAGIYGGQGADTQYF	TGTGCCGGCATTTACGGGGGACAGGGGGCAGATACGCAGTATTTT	TRBV6-2/TRBV6-3	TRBJ2-3	.	TRBD1
CSSSSDFQDTQYF	TGTTCCAGCAGTTCGGATTTCCAAGATACCCAGTACTTC	TRBV6-9	TRBJ2-5	.	.
CASSKNTGVNQPQHF	TGTGCCAGCAGTAAAAATACAGGTGTCAATCAGCCCCAGCATTTT	TRBV28	TRBJ1-5	.	.
CAWKKVDLNARGQPNSPLHF	TGTGCCTGGAAAAAGGTGGATCTAAACGCCCGGGGACAGCCGAATTCACCCCTCCACTTT	TRBV30	TRBJ1-6	many	TRBD1
CASSPGVTGANVLTF	TGTGCCAGCTCACCAGGGGTCACTGGGGCCAACGTCCTGACTTTC	TRBV18	TRBJ2-6	many	.
CASSLGGGSSGANVLTF	TGTGCCAGCAGCTTAGGGGGCGGGAGCTCTGGGGCCAACGTCCTGACTTTC	TRBV11-3	TRBJ2-6	many	TRBD2
CSARHTVAQTQYF	TGCAGTGCTAGACACACGGTAGCCCAGACCCAGTACTTC	TRBV20-1	TRBJ2-5	.	.
CASSRGPVGGNQPQHF	TGTGCCAGCAGCCGGGGGCCTGTTGGAGGCAATCAGCCCCAGCATTTT	TRBV5-6	TRBJ1-5	many	.
CASSPGTGGETQYF	TGTGCCAGCAGCCCCGGGACAGGAGGAGAGACCCAGTACTTC	TRBV2	TRBJ2-5	.	TRBD1
CATSRAWGGPQETQYF	TGTGCCACCAGCAGAGCCTGGGGGGGGCCCCAAGAGACCCAGTACTTC	TRBV15	TRBJ2-5	many	.
CASSLGTAYNSPLHF	TGTGCCAGCAGCCTCGGGACCGCTTATAATTCACCCCTCCACTTT	TRBV5-4	TRBJ1-6	many	.
CASMGGSSYNLPLDF	TGTGCCAGCATGGGCGGGAGCTCCTATAATTTACCCCTCGACTTT	TRBV6-1	TRBJ1-6	.	.